The 5 T cell receptor beta chains in this list originate from one sample, sequenced in a study of T cell responses to AZD1222 COVID-19 vaccine (dated by TCRdb to the early 2020s). The time point label corresponds to: about 28 days (+/-7) after the second vaccine dose. Library creation used the immunoSEQ multiplex PCR assay. The table was pulled from immuneACCESS by TCRdb, which kept in-frame rearrangements only. Such tables lose some clones; where checked, under half of the loss comes from unresolved V genes, and the rest has no known cause. The sample table shows around 99,000 clones, and 90% to 95% are seen once. 5% to 7.5% of the sample is in the top ten clones. The starting material was peripheral blood, obtained 28 days after the second AZD1222 dose. The receptors derive from an adult who received the AZD1222 COVID-19 vaccine.

This chain links TRBV18 with TRBJ2-5, with D unresolved. V shed 3 bases and J shed 1 base, with 3 bases lying between them. CDR1 is KGHSH, CDR2 LQKENI, per germline. The CDR3 is 12 amino acids. The chain's CDR3 is CASSPLQETQYF. The CDR3 nucleotides are TGTGCCAGCTCACCTCTCCAAGAGACCCAGTACTTC.

This rearrangement joins TRBV29-1 to TRBJ2-1; 10 bases are a match to TRBD1. This CDR3 has 12 residues. Germline assignment: CDR1 SQVTM and CDR2 ANQGSEA. V was pared by 6 bases and J by 7 bases, with 3 bases of the junction left unmatched. The CDR3 sequence is CSVRTGGNEQFF. DNA for the CDR3: TGCAGCGTCCGGACAGGGGGAAATGAGCAGTTCTTC.

The chain carries TRBV13 and TRBJ1-2; possible D gene TRBD1, 5 bases. CDR1 is PRHDT, CDR2 FYEKMQ, per germline (reference sequence). The CDR3 extends over 15 amino acids. The V end was cut by 0 bases, the J end by 4 bases, with 12 bases between. CDR3 residues: CASSLGPGSFYGYTF. CDR3 DNA sequence: TGTGCCAGCAGCTTAGGCCCAGGGTCCTTCTATGGCTACACCTTC.

V gene TRBV19 combines with J gene TRBJ1-1, with D unresolved. The V gene's germline CDR1 is LNHDA and CDR2 SQIVND (reference sequence). CDR3 length: 12 residues. The V and J ends lost 6 bases and 8 bases respectively, with 13 bases between them. CDR3 nucleotides: TGTGCCAGTAGCCCAAGGCGAGGGGAAGCTTTCTTT. It translates to CASSPRRGEAFF.

This clone appeared a single time. This chain uses TRBV13 with TRBJ2-7; maybe TRBD1 (6 bases). Germline CDR1 PRHDT, CDR2 FYEKMQ (reference sequence). This CDR3 region has 14 residues. Trimming stripped 0 bases from V and 1 base from J, with 7 bases between. Here the CDR3 reads CASSLGDRSYEQYF. DNA of the CDR3: TGTGCCAGCAGCTTAGGGGACAGATCCTACGAGCAGTACTTC. Supplemented by reference TRBV13 and TRBJ2-7, the full variable domain reads AAGVIQSPRHLIKEKRETATLKCYPIPRHDTVYWYQQGPGQDPQFLISFYEKMQSDKGSIPDRFSAQQFSDYHSELNMSSLELGDSALYFCASSLGDRSYEQYFGPGTRLTVT.